This TCR beta chain was recovered during a study of blood T cell repertoires in COVID-19. Study details: In each case, the material was cDNA or gDNA derived from T cells, B-cell-depleted T cells, or PBMCs.

The ends were cut back, 0 bases at V and 5 bases at J, with 11 bases in the middle. CDR3 length: 14 amino acids. CDR1 and CDR2 (germline): MDHEN, SYDVKM. Authors' methods: Using reference gene primer amplification, nucleated cell counts were estimated. Assay used: immunoSEQ multiplex PCR; TCRdb lists only in-frame clones, some missing. Clone size and the V and J calls come from that table; the DNA yielded D and trimming. The sample consists of under 300,000 clones, about 80% of them appearing once. The rearrangement joins TRBV28 to TRBJ2-7, with a possible D match to TRBD1 (5 bases). The sample consisted of peripheral blood. This receptor was obtained from a woman older than 75 with acute or convalescent COVID-19. The CDR3 protein is CASSLWQGRNEQYF. For the CDR3, the DNA is TGTGCCAGCAGTTTATGGCAGGGTCGGAACGAGCAGTACTTC.